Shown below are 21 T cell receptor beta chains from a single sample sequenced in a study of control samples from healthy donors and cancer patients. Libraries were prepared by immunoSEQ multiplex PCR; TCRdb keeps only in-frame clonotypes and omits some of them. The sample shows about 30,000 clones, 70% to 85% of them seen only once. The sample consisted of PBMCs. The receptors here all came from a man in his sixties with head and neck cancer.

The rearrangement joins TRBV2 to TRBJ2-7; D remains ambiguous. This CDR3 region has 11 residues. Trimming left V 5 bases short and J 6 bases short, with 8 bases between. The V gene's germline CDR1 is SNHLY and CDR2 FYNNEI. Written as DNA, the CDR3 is TGTGCCAGCAGTCTTGGGCGCGAGCAGTACTTC. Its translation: CASSLGREQYF.

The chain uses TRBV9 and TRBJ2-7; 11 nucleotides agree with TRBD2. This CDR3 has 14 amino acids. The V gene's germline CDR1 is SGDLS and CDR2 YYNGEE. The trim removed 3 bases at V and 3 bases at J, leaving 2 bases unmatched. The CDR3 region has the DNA TGTGCCAGCAGCGCGACTAGCGGGAACTACGAGCAGTACTTC. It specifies CASSATSGNYEQYF.

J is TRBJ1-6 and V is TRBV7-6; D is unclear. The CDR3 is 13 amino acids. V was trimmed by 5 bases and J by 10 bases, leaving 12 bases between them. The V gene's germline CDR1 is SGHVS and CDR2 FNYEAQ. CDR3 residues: CASSLNSESPLHF. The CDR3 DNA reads TGTGCCAGCAGCCTAAACAGCGAATCACCCCTCCACTTT.

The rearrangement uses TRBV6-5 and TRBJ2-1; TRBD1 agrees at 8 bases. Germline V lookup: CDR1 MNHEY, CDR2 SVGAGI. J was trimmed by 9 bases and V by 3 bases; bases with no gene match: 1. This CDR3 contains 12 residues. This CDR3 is CASSYTGGEQFF. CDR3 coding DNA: TGTGCCAGCAGTTATACAGGGGGTGAGCAGTTCTTC.

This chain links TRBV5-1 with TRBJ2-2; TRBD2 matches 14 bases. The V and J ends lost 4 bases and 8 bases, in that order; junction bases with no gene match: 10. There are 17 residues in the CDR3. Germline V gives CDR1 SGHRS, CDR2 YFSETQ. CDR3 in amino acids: CASSAQPGLAGEGELFF. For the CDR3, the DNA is TGCGCCAGCAGCGCTCAACCGGGACTAGCGGGAGAAGGGGAGCTGTTTTTT.

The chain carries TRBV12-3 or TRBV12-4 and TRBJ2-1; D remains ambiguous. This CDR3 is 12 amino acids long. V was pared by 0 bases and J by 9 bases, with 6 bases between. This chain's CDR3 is CASSLAFVEQFF. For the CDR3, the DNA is TGTGCCAGCAGTTTAGCCTTTGTTGAGCAGTTCTTC.

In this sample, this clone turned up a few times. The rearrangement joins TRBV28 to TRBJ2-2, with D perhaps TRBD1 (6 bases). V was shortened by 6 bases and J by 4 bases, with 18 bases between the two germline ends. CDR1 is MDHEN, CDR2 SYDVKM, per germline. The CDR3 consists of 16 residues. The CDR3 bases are TGTGCCAGCAGCGCCCAGGGGAGCCAGATCACCGGGGAGCTGTTTTTT. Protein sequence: CASSAQGSQITGELFF.

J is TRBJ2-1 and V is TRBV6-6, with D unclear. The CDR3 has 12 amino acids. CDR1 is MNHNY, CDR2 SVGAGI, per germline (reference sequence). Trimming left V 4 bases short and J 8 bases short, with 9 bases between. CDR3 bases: TGTGCCAGCAGTTCACAAGAAGATGAGCAGTTCTTC. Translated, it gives CASSSQEDEQFF.

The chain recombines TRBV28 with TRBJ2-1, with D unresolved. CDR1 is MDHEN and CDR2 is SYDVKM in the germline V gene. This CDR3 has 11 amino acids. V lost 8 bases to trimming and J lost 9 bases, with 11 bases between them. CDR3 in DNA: TGTGCCAGCCACAGATATAGTGAGCAGTTCTTC. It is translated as CASHRYSEQFF.

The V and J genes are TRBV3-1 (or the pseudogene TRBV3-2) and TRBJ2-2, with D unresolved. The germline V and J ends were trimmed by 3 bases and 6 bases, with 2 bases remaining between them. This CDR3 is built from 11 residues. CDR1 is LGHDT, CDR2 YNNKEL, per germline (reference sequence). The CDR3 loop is CASSHAGELFF. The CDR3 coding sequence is TGTGCCAGCAGCCATGCCGGGGAGCTGTTTTTT.

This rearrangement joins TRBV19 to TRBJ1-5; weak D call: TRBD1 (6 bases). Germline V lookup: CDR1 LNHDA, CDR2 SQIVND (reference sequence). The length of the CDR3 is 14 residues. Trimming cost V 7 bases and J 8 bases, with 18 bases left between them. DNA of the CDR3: TGTGCCAGTAATTTTCACAGGGAATGGGAGCCCCAGCATTTT. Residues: CASNFHREWEPQHF.

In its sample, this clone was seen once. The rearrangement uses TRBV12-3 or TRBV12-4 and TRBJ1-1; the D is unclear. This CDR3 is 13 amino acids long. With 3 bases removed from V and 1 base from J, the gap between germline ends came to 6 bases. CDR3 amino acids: CASSFRENTEAFF. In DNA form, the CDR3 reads TGTGCCAGCAGTTTCAGAGAGAACACTGAAGCTTTCTTT.

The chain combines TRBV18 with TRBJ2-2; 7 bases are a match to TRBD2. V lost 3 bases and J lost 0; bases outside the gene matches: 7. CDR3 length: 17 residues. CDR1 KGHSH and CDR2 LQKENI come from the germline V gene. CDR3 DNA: TGTGCCAGCTCACCTCAGGGCGGGGGAGCGAACACCGGGGAGCTGTTTTTT. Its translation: CASSPQGGGANTGELFF.

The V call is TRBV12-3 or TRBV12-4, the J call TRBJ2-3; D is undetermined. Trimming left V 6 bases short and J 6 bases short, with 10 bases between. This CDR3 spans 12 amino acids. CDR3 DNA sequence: TGTGCCAGCAGCCCCTTGCCCGATACGCAGTATTTT. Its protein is CASSPLPDTQYF.

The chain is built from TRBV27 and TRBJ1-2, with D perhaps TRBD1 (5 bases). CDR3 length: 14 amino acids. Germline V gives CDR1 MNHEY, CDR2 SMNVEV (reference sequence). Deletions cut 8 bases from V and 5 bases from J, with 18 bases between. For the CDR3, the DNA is TGTGCCAGCTCCGGTGGGGGGGGTTATTATGGCTACACCTTC. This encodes CASSGGGGYYGYTF.

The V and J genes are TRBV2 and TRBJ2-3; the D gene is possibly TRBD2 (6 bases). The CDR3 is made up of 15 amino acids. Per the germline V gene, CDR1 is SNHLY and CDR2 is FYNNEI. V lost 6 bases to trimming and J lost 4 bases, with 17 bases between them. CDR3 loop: CASRLGLPGPDTQYF. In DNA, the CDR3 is TGTGCCAGCAGGTTGGGACTCCCAGGGCCAGATACGCAGTATTTT. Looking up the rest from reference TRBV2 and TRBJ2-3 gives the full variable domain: EPEVTQTPSHQVTQMGQEVILRCVPISNHLYFYWYRQILGQKVEFLVSFYNNEISEKSEIFDDQFSVERPDGSNFTLKIRSTKLEDSAMYFCASRLGLPGPDTQYFGPGTRLTVL.

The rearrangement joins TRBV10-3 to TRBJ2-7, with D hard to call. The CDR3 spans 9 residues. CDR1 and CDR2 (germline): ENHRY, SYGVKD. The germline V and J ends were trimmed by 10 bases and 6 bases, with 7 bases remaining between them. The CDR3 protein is CANECEQYF. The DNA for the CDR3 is TGTGCCAACGAGTGCGAGCAGTACTTC.

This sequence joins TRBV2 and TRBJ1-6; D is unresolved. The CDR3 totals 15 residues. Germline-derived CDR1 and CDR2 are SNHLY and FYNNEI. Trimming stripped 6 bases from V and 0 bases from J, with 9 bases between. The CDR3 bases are TGTGCCAGCAGGGAACAGAGCTCCTATAATTCACCCCTCCACTTT. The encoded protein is CASREQSSYNSPLHF.

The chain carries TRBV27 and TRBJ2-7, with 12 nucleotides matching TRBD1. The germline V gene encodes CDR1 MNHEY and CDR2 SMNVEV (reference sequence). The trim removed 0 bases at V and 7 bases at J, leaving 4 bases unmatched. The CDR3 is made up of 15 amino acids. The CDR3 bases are TGTGCCAGCAGTTTATCGGGACAGGGGGCTGGAGAGCAGTACTTC. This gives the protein CASSLSGQGAGEQYF.

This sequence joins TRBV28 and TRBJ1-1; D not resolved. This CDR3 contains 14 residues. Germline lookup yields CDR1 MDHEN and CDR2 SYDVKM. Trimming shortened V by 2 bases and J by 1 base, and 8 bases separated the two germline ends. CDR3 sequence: CASSLVGSNTEAFF. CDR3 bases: TGTGCCAGCAGTTTAGTGGGTTCGAACACTGAAGCTTTCTTT.

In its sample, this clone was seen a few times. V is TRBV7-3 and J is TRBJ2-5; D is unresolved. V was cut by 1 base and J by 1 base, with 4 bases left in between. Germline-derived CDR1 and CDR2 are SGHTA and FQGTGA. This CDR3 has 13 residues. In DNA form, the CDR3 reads TGTGCCAGCAGCTTAAATTCCCAAGAGACCCAGTACTTC. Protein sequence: CASSLNSQETQYF.